This TCR beta chain was sequenced in a study of shared clonotypes between healthy human individuals. General study points: Blood was the sole source, and tissue repertoires probably differ.

On this clone: The target antigen is unknown.

This CDR3 comprises 17 residues. Trimming cost V 7 bases and J 3 bases, with 22 bases left between them. Germline V gives CDR1 MGHRA, CDR2 YSYEKL. Sequencing was performed with immunoSEQ multiplex PCR; in TCRdb, only in-frame clones are kept and a portion is missing. The top ten hold about 0.94% of the sample, which has 850,000 to 1,100,000 clones, around three quarters seen once. The sequencing sample was made of memory CD4+ T cells from PBMCs. Indicated subset: CD45RA-negative fraction. The sequence derives from a man aged 18 to 35 in good health. Some clones in this sample may be carry-over from other donors' samples. This chain connects TRBV4-1 to TRBJ1-3; a weak D match, TRBD1 (5 bases). CDR3: CASTFSGDLGRGNTIYF. The CDR3 bases are TGCGCCAGCACATTTTCCGGGGACCTGGGTCGTGGAAACACCATATATTTT.